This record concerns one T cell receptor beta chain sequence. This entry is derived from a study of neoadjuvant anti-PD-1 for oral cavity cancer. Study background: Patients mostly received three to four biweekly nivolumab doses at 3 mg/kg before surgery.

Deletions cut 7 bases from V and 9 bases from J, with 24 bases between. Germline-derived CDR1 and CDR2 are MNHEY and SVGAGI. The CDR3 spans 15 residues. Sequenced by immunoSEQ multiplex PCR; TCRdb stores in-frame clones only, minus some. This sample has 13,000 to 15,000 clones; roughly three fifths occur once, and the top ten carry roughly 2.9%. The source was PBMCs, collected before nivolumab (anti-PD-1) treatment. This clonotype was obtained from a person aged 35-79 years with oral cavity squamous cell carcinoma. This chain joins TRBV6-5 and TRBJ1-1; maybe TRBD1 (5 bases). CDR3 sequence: CASKVTSVAGTKAFF. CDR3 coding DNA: TGTGCCAGCAAAGTTACATCCGTGGCGGGGACTAAAGCTTTCTTT.